These T cell receptor beta chains were read from a single sample in a study of cytomegalovirus exposure and HLA in healthy donors. Repertoires were generated with immunoSEQ multiplex PCR, while TCRdb's copy carries only in-frame clones and drops some. This repertoire includes around 200,000 clones. Sequencing was done on a sample of PBMCs. These receptors originate from a woman between 18 and 29 years old in good health and CMV-seropositive. The CDR3 runs from the conserved cysteine through the conserved F or W. D genes are given only for firm matches.

>TRBV5-1|TRBJ2-7|-
CASTSPDSVSSYEQYF
TGCGCCAGCACGTCTCCGGACAGCGTCAGCTCCTACGAGCAGTACTTC
>TRBV7-8|TRBJ2-5|TRBD2
CASSPRTSGRAGETQYF
TGTGCCAGCAGCCCTCGGACTAGCGGGAGGGCAGGGGAGACCCAGTACTTC
>TRBV9|TRBJ1-1|-
CASSVDAGDLNTEAFF
TGTGCCAGCAGCGTAGATGCAGGGGACCTGAACACTGAAGCTTTCTTT
>TRBV9|TRBJ2-7|TRBD2
CASSVGAGGSEQYF
TGTGCCAGCAGCGTAGGAGCGGGAGGGAGCGAGCAGTACTTC
>TRBV7-3|TRBJ1-5|TRBD1
CASSLKGSRGRRNQPQHF
TGTGCCAGCAGCTTAAAAGGAAGCAGGGGGCGTAGGAATCAGCCCCAGCATTTT
>TRBV6-1|TRBJ1-5|TRBD1
CASSAGTDSNQPQHF
TGTGCCAGCAGTGCCGGGACAGATAGCAATCAGCCCCAGCATTTT
>TRBV27|TRBJ2-7|TRBD2
CAIRRGLAGQYEQYF
TGTGCCATCCGAAGAGGACTAGCGGGGCAGTACGAGCAGTACTTC
>TRBV27|TRBJ2-5|-
CASSLYSFQGRETQYF
TGTGCCAGCAGTTTGTACTCATTTCAGGGAAGAGAGACCCAGTACTTC
>TRBV19|TRBJ2-2|TRBD2
CASSPRGGQTGELFF
TGTGCCAGTAGTCCCCGGGGGGGCCAAACCGGGGAGCTGTTTTTT
>TRBV6-6|TRBJ1-2|-
CASSFWTRGNGYTF
TGTGCCAGCAGTTTCTGGACACGAGGAAATGGCTACACCTTC
>TRBV27|TRBJ1-1|-
CASSFLGSFGTEAFF
TGTGCCAGCAGCTTTCTCGGGTCCTTTGGGACTGAAGCTTTCTTT
>TRBV28|TRBJ1-1|-
CASSSQGYGAFF
TGTGCCAGCAGTTCGCAGGGTTATGGAGCTTTCTTT
>TRBV9|TRBJ1-6|-
CASSVSSKYSPLHF
TGTGCCAGCAGCGTAAGCTCGAAGTACTCACCCCTCCACTTT
>TRBV2|TRBJ1-3|TRBD1
CASTRDRRLRNTIYF
TGTGCCAGCACCCGGGACAGACGGCTACGAAACACCATATATTTT
>TRBV7-2|TRBJ2-2|TRBD2
CASSSLAGGTGELFF
TGTGCCAGCAGCTCCTTAGCGGGAGGAACCGGGGAGCTGTTTTTT
>TRBV7-9|TRBJ1-1|-
CASSVGQHTEAFF
TGTGCCAGCAGCGTAGGACAGCACACTGAAGCTTTCTTT
>TRBV4-2|TRBJ2-1|-
CASSQDLYNRVLYNEQFF
TGTGCCAGCAGCCAAGACCTCTACAACCGGGTCCTCTACAATGAGCAGTTCTTC
>TRBV19|TRBJ1-1|TRBD1
CASSFGQGATEAFF
TGTGCCAGTAGTTTTGGACAGGGGGCAACTGAAGCTTTCTTT
>TRBV7-9|TRBJ2-5|TRBD2
CASRDGLAGVKETQYF
TGTGCCAGCAGGGACGGACTAGCGGGAGTCAAGGAGACCCAGTACTTC
>TRBV6-1|TRBJ1-5|-
CASSDGGPNQPQHF
TGTGCCAGCAGTGACGGGGGACCCAATCAGCCCCAGCATTTT
>TRBV4-1|TRBJ1-5|-
CASSQDSPWENQPQHF
TGCGCCAGCAGCCAAGATTCCCCATGGGAGAATCAGCCCCAGCATTTT
>TRBV5-6|TRBJ2-1|-
CASSFFDRLYNEQFF
TGTGCCAGCAGCTTCTTCGACAGGCTATACAATGAGCAGTTCTTC
>TRBV5-1|TRBJ1-4|-
CASSLFSRTNEKLFF
TGCGCCAGCAGCTTGTTTTCGCGGACTAATGAAAAACTGTTTTTT
>TRBV5-6|TRBJ2-3|-
CASSLRAGGDTQYF
TGTGCCAGCAGCTTGAGGGCCGGGGGAGATACGCAGTATTTT
>TRBV30|TRBJ2-7|-
CAWTTTGYEQYF
TGTGCCTGGACCACCACAGGGTACGAGCAGTACTTC
>TRBV14|TRBJ1-1|-
CASSLFGSRNTEAFF
TGTGCCAGCAGCCTATTTGGGAGTAGGAACACTGAAGCTTTCTTT
>TRBV6-1|TRBJ2-5|-
CAAGTPRQETQYF
TGTGCCGCCGGGACTCCGAGACAAGAGACCCAGTACTTC
>TRBV5-6|TRBJ2-3|TRBD1
CASSSTGRQYF
TGTGCCAGCAGCTCGACAGGGAGGCAGTATTTT
>TRBV7-2|TRBJ2-7|TRBD2
CASSPIAGTEQYF
TGTGCCAGCAGCCCTATAGCGGGGACCGAGCAGTACTTC
>TRBV10-3|TRBJ2-1|TRBD1
CAISEPQGAYNEQFF
TGTGCCATCAGTGAGCCACAGGGGGCGTACAATGAGCAGTTCTTC
>TRBV7-2|TRBJ2-2|TRBD2
CASSGMGGITGELFF
TGTGCCAGCAGCGGCATGGGAGGGATCACCGGGGAGCTGTTTTTT
>TRBV30|TRBJ2-1|-
CAWSVLTGRNNEQFF
TGTGCCTGGAGTGTCCTGACGGGGAGGAACAATGAGCAGTTCTTC
>TRBV29-1|TRBJ1-4|-
CSGRTGTNEKLFF
TGCAGCGGGCGGACTGGGACTAATGAAAAACTGTTTTTT
>TRBV4-2|TRBJ2-5|-
CASSLIHGREQETQYF
TGTGCCAGCAGCCTTATACACGGACGGGAACAAGAGACCCAGTACTTC
>TRBV7-6|TRBJ1-4|-
CASSSRVGNEKLFF
TGTGCCAGCAGCTCGAGGGTAGGAAATGAAAAACTGTTTTTT
>TRBV7-9|TRBJ2-1|-
CASSMGLGGGMEFF
TGTGCCAGCAGCATGGGGCTAGGGGGGGGGATGGAGTTCTTC